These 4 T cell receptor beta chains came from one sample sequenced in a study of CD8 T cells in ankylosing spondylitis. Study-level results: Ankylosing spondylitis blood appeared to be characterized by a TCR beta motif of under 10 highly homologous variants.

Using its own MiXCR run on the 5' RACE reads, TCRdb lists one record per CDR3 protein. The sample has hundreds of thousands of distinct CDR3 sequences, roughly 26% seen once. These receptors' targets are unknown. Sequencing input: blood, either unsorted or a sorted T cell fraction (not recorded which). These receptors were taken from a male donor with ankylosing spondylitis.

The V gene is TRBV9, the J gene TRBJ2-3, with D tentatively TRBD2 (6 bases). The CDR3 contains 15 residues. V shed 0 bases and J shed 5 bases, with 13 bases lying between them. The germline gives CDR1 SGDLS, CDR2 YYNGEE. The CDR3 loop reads CASSVVRSAGDTQYF. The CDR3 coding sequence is TGTGCCAGCAGCGTAGTACGATCAGCGGGAGATACGCAGTATTTT.

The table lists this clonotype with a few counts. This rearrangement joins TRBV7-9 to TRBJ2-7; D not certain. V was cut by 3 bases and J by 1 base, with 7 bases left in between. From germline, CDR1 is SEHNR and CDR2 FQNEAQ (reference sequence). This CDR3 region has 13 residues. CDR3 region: CASSFPPSYEQYF. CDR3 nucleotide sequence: TGTGCCAGCAGCTTCCCCCCGTCCTACGAGCAGTACTTC.

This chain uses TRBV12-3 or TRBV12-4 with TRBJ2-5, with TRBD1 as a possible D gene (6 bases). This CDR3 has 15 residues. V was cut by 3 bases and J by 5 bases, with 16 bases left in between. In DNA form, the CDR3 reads TGTGCCAGCAGTTTCGGCAGGGGCGGTTTGGAGACCCAGTACTTC. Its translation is CASSFGRGGLETQYF.

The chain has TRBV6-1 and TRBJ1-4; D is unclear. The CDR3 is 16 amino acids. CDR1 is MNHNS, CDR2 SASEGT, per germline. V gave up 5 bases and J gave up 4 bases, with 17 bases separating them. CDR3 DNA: TGTGCCAGCAGTCAAAATTTCTGGATTGGTAATGAAAAACTGTTTTTT. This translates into CASSQNFWIGNEKLFF.